This T cell receptor (beta chain) appears in the sequencing data of a study of blood T cell repertoires in COVID-19 (dated by TCRdb to 2020 to 2022). A note on the overall study: Samples from collaborators originated in the United States, Italy and Spain and spanned both the acute and convalescent phases of COVID-19. The prospective study material was composed of cDNA or gDNA derived from T cells, B-cell-depleted T cells, or PBMCs. Nearly every sample came with metadata listing a de-identified subject ID, COVID-19 status, age in years and sex. The samples were drawn from the first 160 participants of the ongoing ImmuneRACE study and from over a thousand subjects provided by 6 global collaborators. HLA class I and class II types, where available, came from metadata supplied by the sample provider rather than from assay-based typing. A freely available public database, intended as a resource for researchers studying the immune response to SARS-CoV-2, is where the repertoires were released. The dataset comprised deeply sampled blood TCRbeta repertoires from subjects exposed to, actively infected with, or recovered from COVID-19. What the study reported, not specific to this receptor: How much clinical and demographic metadata was included differed by source and by participant, and the metadata was provided uncurated.

As concerns this clone: Its antigen is unknown. No base qualities exist here, and no much larger clone lies one base off it.

V gives up 3 bases and J gives up 4 bases, and the segment between their germline ends measures 9 bases. The CDR3 covers 13 residues, taking in both the cysteine and the phenylalanine. CDR3 DNA is the only sequence kept; it has 39 bases, read in frame from the first base. Reading the germline V gene (reference sequence) gives CDR1 MNHEY and CDR2 SMNVEV. The immunoSEQ Assay, a bias-controlled multiplex PCR, was used to amplify TCRbeta CDR3 regions from genomic DNA. In the original analysis: Nucleated cell counts per sample were estimated from amplification of reference gene primers within the assay. To quantify the absolute abundance of each unique TCRbeta CDR3 rearrangement, sequence reads were collapsed and filtered. For each sample, productive Simpson clonality was calculated as the square root of Simpson's diversity index over productive rearrangements. TCRdb mirrors the immuneACCESS table, restricted to in-frame sequences. Some clones are absent from its copies; in checked studies, under half trace to an unresolved V gene, and the reason for the others is unknown. Clone size and the V and J calls come from that table; the DNA yielded D and trimming. A total of tens of thousands of clones appear in this sample, approximately 89% of them only once. The top ten clones comprise approximately 2.2% of the sample.

The collaborating institutions used their own protocols to collect whole blood in K2EDTA tubes. For TCRbeta analysis, collaborators shipped samples in one of three forms: frozen whole blood, isolated PBMCs, or DNA extracted from either of those sample types. The chain employs TRBV27 and TRBJ1-2; the D gene remains uncertain. The sequence derives from a man aged 50-60 years with acute or convalescent COVID-19. Sequencing was performed on peripheral blood. The nucleotide sequence reads as follows: TGTGCCAGCAGTTTCCGGTCTGGCTATGGCTACACCTTC. Translated, this gives CASSFRSGYGYTF.